This T cell receptor (beta chain) emerged from a study of human T cells and chemical hapten exposure. Indicated time point: patch test 3, about 24 weeks after DPC sensitization. The treatment is: therapeutic diphenylcyclopropenone sensitization with weekly scalp DPC. Germline V gene lookup returns CDR1 DFQATT and CDR2 SNEGSKA (reference sequence). The CDR3 loop spans 12 amino acids. V was cut by 1 base and J by 6 bases, with 10 bases left in between. TCRdb analysed the RACE reads with MiXCR anew, one entry per CDR3 protein. The repertoire has 110,000 or so distinct CDR3 sequences, 30% to 35% of them found once; the top ten carry roughly 2.7%.

This clonotype was obtained from a man aged 35 to 55 with alopecia areata. Some clones in this sample may be carry-over from other donors' samples. The gene calls are TRBV20-1 and TRBJ2-7; D not resolved. Sequenced here: whole blood, sampled in connection with sensitization to the hapten diphenylcyclopropenone (DPC). The CDR3 DNA is TGCAGTGCTAGAGGCCCTTACCTCGAGCAGTACTTC. It yields the protein CSARGPYLEQYF.